The present TCR beta chain was sequenced within a study of early T cells in non-severe SARS-CoV-2 infection. The CDR3 consists of 15 residues. V was cut by 7 bases and J by 6 bases, with 20 bases left in between. The germline gives CDR1 MNHEY, CDR2 SMNVEV (reference sequence). Each single cDNA molecule received a unique molecular identifier. A single record per CDR3 protein comes from TCRdb applying MiXCR to the 5' RACE reads. The sample lists some 80,000 distinct CDR3 sequences, about 12% seen once, with around a sixth in the top ten. Sample: whole blood, taken at baseline. This sequence originates from an adult who was a healthcare worker with PCR-confirmed SARS-CoV-2 infection or an uninfected control (not recorded which). The donor label of this sample is uncertain. The chain has TRBV27 and TRBJ2-3; D tentatively reads TRBD1 or TRBD2 (5 bases each). CDR3 protein: CASTPGFYGTDTQYF. The DNA of the CDR3 is TGTGCCAGCACTCCCGGGTTTTACGGGACGGATACGCAGTATTTT.